One sample yielded the 32 T cell receptor beta chains listed below, sequenced in a study of blood T cells in healthy people across ages. With a J-beta primer mix and a sample-barcoded 5' primer, a second PCR ran roughly 7 to 11 cycles. TCRdb redid the calling of the 5' RACE reads with MiXCR, one entry per CDR3 protein. Of just over 800,000 distinct CDR3 sequences in the sample, approximately 65% were seen once. Sequenced input: blood. The receptors here all came from a man between 25 and 39 years old in good health.

This chain connects TRBV6-6 to TRBJ2-7, with a possible D match to TRBD1 (6 bases). CDR3 length: 13 amino acids. V shed 5 bases and J shed 10 bases, with 18 bases lying between them. CDR1 is MNHNY, CDR2 SVGAGI, per germline (reference sequence). In nucleotides, the CDR3 is TGTGCCAGCAGTGACACCTGGGGCAGGGGTCAGTACTTC. Its translation: CASSDTWGRGQYF.

In DNA, the CDR3 is TGCAGTGCTAGAGATCTCTTTACTAGCGGGGCGTGGGAGCAGTACTTC. Translation: CSARDLFTSGAWEQYF. This sequence joins TRBV20-1 and TRBJ2-5, with 10 positions matching TRBD2. J was trimmed by 11 bases and V by 0 bases; bases with no gene match: 15. The CDR3 extends over 16 amino acids. In germline, CDR1 is DFQATT, CDR2 SNEGSKA (reference sequence).

The genes are TRBV7-8 and TRBJ1-1; possible D gene TRBD1, 5 bases. CDR3 size: 14 residues. The germline V and J ends were trimmed by 7 bases and 4 bases, with 16 bases remaining between them. Germline V gene data show CDR1 as SGHVS and CDR2 as FQNEAQ. The CDR3 sequence is CASTRGGVLTEAFF. The DNA for the CDR3 is TGTGCCAGCACCCGGGGGGGGGTGCTCACTGAAGCTTTCTTT.

The chain has TRBV7-2 and TRBJ1-4; possible D gene TRBD1, 6 bases. Germline CDR1 is SGHTA and CDR2 is FQGNSA. The V end was cut by 3 bases, the J end by 4 bases, with 9 bases between. The CDR3 length is 14 residues. The chain's CDR3 is CASSLDSYNEKLFF. The DNA of the CDR3 is TGTGCCAGCAGCTTGGACAGCTATAATGAAAAACTGTTTTTT.

V gene TRBV29-1 combines with J gene TRBJ2-7, with 10 bases that match TRBD2. CDR3 length: 14 residues. The germline V gene encodes CDR1 SQVTM and CDR2 ANQGSEA. V lost 4 bases and J lost 0; bases outside the gene matches: 3. The CDR3 bases are TGCAGCGTTGGGGGACTAGCGAACTCCTACGAGCAGTACTTC. Its protein product is CSVGGLANSYEQYF.

The chain combines TRBV6-1 with TRBJ2-2; unclear D gene. The CDR3 is 15 residues long. Germline assignment: CDR1 MNHNS and CDR2 SASEGT. V lost 6 bases and J 1 base, leaving 12 bases between the germline ends. The CDR3 DNA is TGTGCCAGCAGGAGTACAGTCCTGAACACCGGGGAGCTGTTTTTT. Translation: CASRSTVLNTGELFF.

The rearrangement links TRBV6-6 to TRBJ2-7; 7 bases align to TRBD1. Germline V gives CDR1 MNHNY, CDR2 SVGAGI (reference sequence). The CDR3 totals 15 residues. The V and J ends lost 5 bases and 2 bases, in that order; junction bases with no gene match: 9. This CDR3 reads CASSPGTARAYEQYF. The DNA of the CDR3 is TGTGCCAGCAGTCCAGGGACAGCGAGAGCCTACGAGCAGTACTTC.

With respect to this clonotype: Its ends do not fully match the called genes, so a read error is possible. The chain combines TRBV25-1 with TRBJ2-3; possible D gene TRBD1, 5 bases. This CDR3 is built from 13 residues. CDR1 is MGHDK, CDR2 SYGVNS, per germline. The DNA of the CDR3 is TGTACCAGCAGTGAATGGGGCCCCACTGGGCGGTATTTT. Residues: CTSSEWGPTGRYF.

The gene calls are TRBV2 and TRBJ2-7; TRBD1 agrees at 9 bases. The length of the CDR3 is 11 residues. CDR1 and CDR2 (germline): SNHLY, FYNNEI. J was trimmed by 12 bases and V by 6 bases; bases with no gene match: 6. CDR3 in amino acids: CASSRDRELYF. The CDR3 nucleotides are TGTGCCAGCAGCCGGGACAGGGAATTGTACTTC.

Only one count was recorded for this clonotype. J is TRBJ1-6 and V is TRBV20-1; D remains ambiguous. Trimming cost V 2 bases and J 3 bases, with 8 bases left between them. This CDR3 is built from 14 residues. Per the germline V gene, CDR1 is DFQATT and CDR2 is SNEGSKA (reference sequence). The DNA for the CDR3 is TGCAGTGCTAGAATTCCGGTCTATAATTCACCCCTCCACTTT. It yields the protein CSARIPVYNSPLHF.

The V and J genes are TRBV4-2 and TRBJ2-1; the match to TRBD1 covers 8 bases. Germline loops: CDR1 LGHNA, CDR2 YNFKEQ. V dropped 5 bases and J dropped 5; count of bases not matched to a gene: 5. The CDR3 runs 14 residues. The CDR3 spells CASSTGQVNNEQFF. The CDR3 bases are TGTGCCAGCAGCACGGGACAGGTTAACAATGAGCAGTTCTTC.

The chain recombines TRBV28 with TRBJ2-1; 8 nucleotides agree with TRBD2. This CDR3 contains 16 residues. CDR1 and CDR2 (germline): MDHEN, SYDVKM. The J segment lost 6 bases and the V segment lost 5 bases, leaving 12 bases of the junction unmatched. CDR3 loop: CASSIGGGKGVNEQFF. The CDR3, as DNA: TGTGCCAGCAGTATCGGGGGGGGTAAGGGTGTCAATGAGCAGTTCTTC.

In nucleotides, the CDR3 is TGTGCCAGCAGCCAGGCCTCAGGGATAAGGACGACTAATGAAAAACTGTTTTTT. Protein sequence: CASSQASGIRTTNEKLFF. The chain recombines TRBV4-2 with TRBJ1-4; weak D call: TRBD1 (5 bases). The V end was cut by 3 bases, the J end by 2 bases, with 19 bases between. The CDR3 length is 18 residues. The V gene's germline CDR1 is LGHNA and CDR2 YNFKEQ.

The CDR3 nucleotides are TGCAGCGTTTATCAGGAGGGGTATGGCTACACCTTC. As protein: CSVYQEGYGYTF. The rearrangement links TRBV29-1 to TRBJ1-2; possible D gene TRBD1, 5 bases. The germline V and J ends were trimmed by 5 bases and 5 bases, with 12 bases remaining between them. This CDR3 is built from 12 residues. Germline V gene lookup returns CDR1 SQVTM and CDR2 ANQGSEA. Full variable domain (rest looked up from reference TRBV29-1 and TRBJ1-2): SAVISQKPSRDICQRGTSLTIQCQVDSQVTMMFWYRQQPGQSLTLIATANQGSEATYESGFVIDKFPISRPNLTFSTLTVSNMSPEDSSIYLCSVYQEGYGYTFGSGTRLTVV.

The rearrangement joins TRBV2 to TRBJ2-4; D is unclear. The J call may be faulty, since TRBJ2-7 better matches the DNA end. The CDR3 is 11 residues long. Looked up from germline, CDR1 is SNHLY and CDR2 is FYNNEI. Here the CDR3 DNA reads TGTGCCAGCAGAGAGTTGTACGAGCAGTACTTC. Translating gives CASRELYEQYF.

The rearrangement joins TRBV6-6 to TRBJ2-3; 9 nucleotides align to TRBD2. V lost 2 bases to trimming and J lost 6 bases; unmatched junction nucleotides: 6. CDR3 length equals 15 residues. CDR1 is MNHNY, CDR2 SVGAGI, per germline (reference sequence). DNA for the CDR3: TGTGCCAGCAGTTACGCTGCGGGGGGGTTGGATACGCAGTATTTT. Amino acid sequence: CASSYAAGGLDTQYF.

In its sample, this clonotype was seen once. The chain carries TRBV29-1 and TRBJ1-2, with unresolved D. The germline V and J ends were trimmed by 3 bases and 1 base, with 9 bases remaining between them. CDR3 length: 13 amino acids. The V gene's germline CDR1 is SQVTM and CDR2 ANQGSEA. CDR3 amino acids: CSVDRIFNYGYTF. The CDR3 DNA reads TGCAGCGTTGACAGAATCTTTAACTATGGCTACACCTTC.

The V call is TRBV27, the J call TRBJ2-1, with D perhaps TRBD2 (5 bases). The ends were cut back, 6 bases at V and 13 bases at J, with 28 bases in the middle. Germline V lookup: CDR1 MNHEY, CDR2 SMNVEV (reference sequence). There are 16 residues in the CDR3. CDR3 nucleotide sequence: TGTGCCAGCAGCGAAACCCCCGGGATCCTTAGGGAGACCCAGTTCTTC. Translating it yields CASSETPGILRETQFF.

The chain employs TRBV4-3 and TRBJ2-3; 10 bases map to TRBD2. Germline CDR1 is LGHNA and CDR2 is YSLEER. The V gene end was trimmed by 6 bases and the J gene end by 9 bases; junction bases not matched to a gene: 12. CDR3 length: 15 amino acids. The CDR3: CASRERGLAEETQYF. CDR3 sequence (DNA): TGCGCCAGCAGGGAAAGAGGACTAGCGGAAGAGACGCAGTATTTT.

The rearrangement links TRBV20-1 to TRBJ2-1, with D possibly being TRBD1 or TRBD2 (6 bases each). V was shortened by 3 bases and J by 7 bases, with 13 bases between the two germline ends. The CDR3 is made up of 13 amino acids. Germline CDR1 is DFQATT and CDR2 is SNEGSKA (reference sequence). CDR3 sequence (DNA): TGCAGTGCTAGGGGGGGCCGGGGAAATGAGCAGTTCTTC. Protein product: CSARGGRGNEQFF.

This sequence joins TRBV4-2 and TRBJ2-4, with D unresolved. The CDR3 runs to 14 residues. V lost 0 bases, J lost 2 bases, and 5 bases lay in between. Germline-derived CDR1 and CDR2 are LGHNA and YNFKEQ. DNA for the CDR3: TGTGCCAGCAGCCAAGATCACTCCAAAAACATTCAGTACTTC. Amino acids: CASSQDHSKNIQYF.

The chain employs TRBV21-1 and TRBJ1-6; no check of the table's D call, TRBD1, against the DNA was made. TRBV21-1 is noted as a pseudogene. The CDR3 has 16 amino acids. The CDR3, as DNA: TGTGCCAGCAGCAAAGAACGGACAGGGGGCAATTCACCCCTCCACTTT. Its protein is CASSKERTGGNSPLHF.

CDR3 loop: CASSEGGGAGAFF. CDR3 DNA: TGTGCCAGCAGTGAAGGTGGCGGGGCTGGGGCTTTCTTT. The chain recombines TRBV2 with TRBJ1-1; the D gene is possibly TRBD1 (5 bases). Germline V CDR1 and CDR2: SNHLY, FYNNEI. This CDR3 is built from 13 residues. V was shortened by 1 base and J by 11 bases, with 14 bases between the two germline ends.

The table lists this clonotype with a count of one. The rearrangement joins TRBV3-1 to TRBJ2-7, with D possibly TRBD1 on 6 matching bases. The ends were cut back, 2 bases at V and 6 bases at J, with 14 bases in the middle. The CDR3 length is 14 residues. Germline CDR1 reads LGHDT; CDR2 reads YNNKEL (reference sequence). Here the CDR3 reads CASSQIAQGSEQYF. The CDR3 bases are TGTGCCAGCAGCCAAATCGCGCAGGGGTCCGAGCAGTACTTC.

The chain has TRBV5-1 and TRBJ2-7, with TRBD1 as a possible D gene (5 bases). The DNA end lines up better with TRBJ2-5; the J call may be wrong. CDR1 is SGHRS and CDR2 is YFSETQ in the germline V gene. The CDR3 consists of 15 residues. DNA of the CDR3: TGCGCCAGCAGCTTGGCCAGGGATGTGCAAGAGACCCAGTACTTC. Amino acid sequence: CASSLARDVQETQYF.

The genes are TRBV24-1 and TRBJ2-5; no clear D gene. This CDR3 is built from 13 residues. Trimming pared 4 bases from V and 2 bases from J, leaving 7 bases between. Germline CDR1 is KGHDR and CDR2 is SFDVKD. This CDR3 is CATSEPSQETQYF. The DNA of the CDR3 is TGTGCCACCAGTGAACCCAGTCAAGAGACCCAGTACTTC.

The chain uses TRBV2 and TRBJ2-7; a weak D match, TRBD2 (6 bases). The last part of the DNA fits TRBJ2-5 better; the J call may be wrong. The CDR3 length is 13 residues. Germline loops: CDR1 SNHLY, CDR2 FYNNEI. The CDR3 DNA follows: TGTGCCAGCAGTGCGCAAGCGGGAGAGACCCAGTACTTC. It yields the protein CASSAQAGETQYF.

The J gene is TRBJ2-7, the V gene TRBV3-1; D is unresolved. Germline lookup yields CDR1 LGHDT and CDR2 YNNKEL (reference sequence). V lost 1 base and J 2 bases, leaving 9 bases between the germline ends. CDR3 size: 14 residues. The CDR3: CASSQGRRAYEQYF. The CDR3 DNA is TGTGCCAGCAGCCAAGGTCGTAGGGCCTACGAGCAGTACTTC.

This chain connects TRBV12-3 or TRBV12-4 to TRBJ2-1, with 7 nucleotides matching TRBD1. The trim removed 0 bases at V and 8 bases at J, leaving 7 bases unmatched. The CDR3 totals 15 residues. In DNA form, the CDR3 reads TGTGCCAGCAGTTTAGCGCAAGGGGGCCGATATGAGCAGTTCTTC. This gives the protein CASSLAQGGRYEQFF.

V and J are TRBV7-2 and TRBJ2-3, with D perhaps matching TRBD2 (6 bases). The V end was cut by 4 bases, the J end by 14 bases, with 25 bases between. This CDR3 has 15 amino acids. CDR1 is SGHTA and CDR2 is FQGNSA in the germline V gene. This CDR3 reads CASSSTRGRERYAYF. CDR3 nucleotide sequence: TGTGCCAGCAGCTCCACGCGGGGACGCGAACGATACGCGTATTTT.

The gene calls are TRBV20-1 and TRBJ1-5; D uncertain. Germline V gives CDR1 DFQATT, CDR2 SNEGSKA (reference sequence). CDR3 length: 13 residues. Trimming took 6 bases from V and 0 from J, leaving 9 bases between them. CDR3 amino acids: CSADRDSNQPQHF. CDR3 coding DNA: TGCAGTGCGGACCGGGATAGCAATCAGCCCCAGCATTTT.

The chain carries TRBV29-1 and TRBJ1-5; 8 bases are a match to TRBD1. This CDR3 is built from 13 residues. Germline V CDR1 and CDR2: SQVTM, ANQGSEA. The ends lost 4 bases at V and 6 bases at J; junction bases unmatched: 5. As DNA, the CDR3 is TGCAGCGTTGGACAGGGGAGGGGTCAGCCCCAGCATTTT. Translating it yields CSVGQGRGQPQHF.